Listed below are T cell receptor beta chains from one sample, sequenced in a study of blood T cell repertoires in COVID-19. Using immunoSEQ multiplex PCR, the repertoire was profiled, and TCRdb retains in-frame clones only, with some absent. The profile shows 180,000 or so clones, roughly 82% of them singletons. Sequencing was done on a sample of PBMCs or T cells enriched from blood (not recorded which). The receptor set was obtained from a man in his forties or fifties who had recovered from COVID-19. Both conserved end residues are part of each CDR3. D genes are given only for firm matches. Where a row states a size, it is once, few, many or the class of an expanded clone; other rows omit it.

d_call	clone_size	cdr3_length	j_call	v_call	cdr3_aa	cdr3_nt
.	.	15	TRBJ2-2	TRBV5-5	CASSWNRITRGELFF	TGTGCCAGCAGCTGGAACAGGATAACGAGAGGGGAGCTGTTTTTT
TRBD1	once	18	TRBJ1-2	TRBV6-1	CASSDRSGGTPRGYGYTF	TGTGCCAGCAGTGACCGGTCAGGGGGCACTCCGAGAGGCTATGGCTACACCTTC
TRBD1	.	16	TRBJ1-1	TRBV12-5	CASGGPGQEMNTEAFF	TGTGCTAGTGGGGGACCGGGACAGGAGATGAACACTGAAGCTTTCTTT
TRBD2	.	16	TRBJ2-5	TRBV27	CASSLLLAGGRETQYF	TGTGCCAGCAGTTTATTACTAGCGGGAGGTAGAGAGACCCAGTACTTC
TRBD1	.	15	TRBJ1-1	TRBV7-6	CASSPHRGENTEAFF	TGTGCCAGCAGCCCTCACAGGGGAGAGAACACTGAAGCTTTCTTT
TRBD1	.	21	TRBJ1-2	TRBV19	CASRPEVLTGTGGAGNYGYTF	TGTGCCAGTAGACCAGAGGTACTCACCGGGACAGGGGGCGCCGGTAACTATGGCTACACCTTC
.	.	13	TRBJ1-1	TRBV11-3	CASSSGVNTEAFF	TGTGCCAGCAGCTCCGGGGTGAACACTGAAGCTTTCTTT
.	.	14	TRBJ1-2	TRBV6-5	CASSPQVEAYGYTF	TGTGCCAGCAGTCCACAAGTGGAGGCCTATGGCTACACCTTC
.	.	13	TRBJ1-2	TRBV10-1	CASSESGSYGYTF	TGCGCCAGCAGTGAGTCGGGGAGCTATGGCTACACCTTC
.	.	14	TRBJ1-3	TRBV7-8	CASSYRGTGNTIYF	TGTGCCAGCAGCTATAGGGGAACTGGAAACACCATATATTTT
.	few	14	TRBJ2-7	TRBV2	CASSDQVSSYEQYF	TGTGCCAGCAGTGATCAGGTTAGCTCCTACGAGCAGTACTTC
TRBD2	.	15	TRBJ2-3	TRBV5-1	CASSERTSAEDTQYF	TGCGCCAGCAGCGAGCGGACTAGCGCTGAAGATACGCAGTATTTT
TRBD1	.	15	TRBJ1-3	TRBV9	CASAGTGTSGNTIYF	TGTGCCAGCGCTGGGACAGGAACCTCTGGAAACACCATATATTTT
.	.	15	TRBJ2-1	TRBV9	CASSAGQGSYNEQFF	TGTGCCAGCAGCGCCGGTCAGGGATCCTACAATGAGCAGTTCTTC
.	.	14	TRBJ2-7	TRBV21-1	CASSGTVLNYEQYF	TGTGCCAGCAGCGGGACTGTCCTGAACTACGAGCAGTACTTC